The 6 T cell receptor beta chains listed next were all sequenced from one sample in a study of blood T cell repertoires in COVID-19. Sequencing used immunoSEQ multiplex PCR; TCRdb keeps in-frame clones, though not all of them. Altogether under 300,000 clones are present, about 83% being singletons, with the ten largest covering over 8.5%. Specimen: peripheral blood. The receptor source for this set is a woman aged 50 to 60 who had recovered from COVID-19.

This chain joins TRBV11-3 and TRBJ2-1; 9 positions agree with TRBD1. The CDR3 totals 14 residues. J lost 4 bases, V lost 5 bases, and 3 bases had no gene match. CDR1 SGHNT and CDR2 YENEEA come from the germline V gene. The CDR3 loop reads CASSLTGGYNEQFF. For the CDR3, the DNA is TGTGCCAGCAGCCTGACAGGGGGATACAATGAGCAGTTCTTC.

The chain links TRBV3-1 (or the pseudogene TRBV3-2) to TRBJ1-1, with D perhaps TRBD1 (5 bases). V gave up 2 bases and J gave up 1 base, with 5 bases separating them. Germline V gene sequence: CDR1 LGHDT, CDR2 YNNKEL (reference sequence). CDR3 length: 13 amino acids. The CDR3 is CASSQQGNTEAFF. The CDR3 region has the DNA TGTGCCAGCAGCCAACAGGGGAACACTGAAGCTTTCTTT.

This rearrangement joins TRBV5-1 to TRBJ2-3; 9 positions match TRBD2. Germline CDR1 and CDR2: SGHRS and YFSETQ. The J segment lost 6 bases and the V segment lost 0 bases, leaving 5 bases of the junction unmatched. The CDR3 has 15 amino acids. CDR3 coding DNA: TGCGCCAGCAGCTTGGTTAGCGGGGGTTTGGATACGCAGTATTTT. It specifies CASSLVSGGLDTQYF.

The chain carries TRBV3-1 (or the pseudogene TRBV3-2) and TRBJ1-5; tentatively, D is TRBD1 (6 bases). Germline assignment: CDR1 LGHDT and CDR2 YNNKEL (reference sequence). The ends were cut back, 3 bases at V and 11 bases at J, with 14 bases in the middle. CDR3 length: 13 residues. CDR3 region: CASSQFPEGAQHF. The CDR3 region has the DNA TGTGCCAGCAGCCAGTTCCCTGAGGGGGCCCAGCATTTT.

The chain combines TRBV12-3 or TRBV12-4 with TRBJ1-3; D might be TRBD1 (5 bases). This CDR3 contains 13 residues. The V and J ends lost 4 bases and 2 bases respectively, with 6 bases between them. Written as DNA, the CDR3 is TGTGCCAGCAGTTCGGGGGCTGGAAACACCATATATTTT. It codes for CASSSGAGNTIYF.

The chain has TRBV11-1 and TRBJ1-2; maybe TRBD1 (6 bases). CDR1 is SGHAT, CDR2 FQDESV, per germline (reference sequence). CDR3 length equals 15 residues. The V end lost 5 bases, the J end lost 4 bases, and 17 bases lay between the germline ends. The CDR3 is CASSRDRPSRYGYTF. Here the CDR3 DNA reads TGTGCCAGCAGCCGAGACAGGCCGTCGCGCTATGGCTACACCTTC.